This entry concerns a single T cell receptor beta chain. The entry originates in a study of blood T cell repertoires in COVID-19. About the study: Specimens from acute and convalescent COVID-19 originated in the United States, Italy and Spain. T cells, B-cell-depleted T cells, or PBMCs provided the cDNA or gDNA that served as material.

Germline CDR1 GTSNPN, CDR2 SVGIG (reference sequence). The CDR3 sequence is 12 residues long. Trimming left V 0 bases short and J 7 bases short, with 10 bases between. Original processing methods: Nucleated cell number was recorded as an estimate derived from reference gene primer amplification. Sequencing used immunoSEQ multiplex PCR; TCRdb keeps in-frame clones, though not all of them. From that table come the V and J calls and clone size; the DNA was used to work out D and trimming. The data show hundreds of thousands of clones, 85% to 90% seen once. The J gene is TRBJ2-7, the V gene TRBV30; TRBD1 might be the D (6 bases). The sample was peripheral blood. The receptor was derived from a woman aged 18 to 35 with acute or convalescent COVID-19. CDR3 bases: TGTGCCTGGAGTGTTTTGCAGGGGGAGCAGTACTTC. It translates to CAWSVLQGEQYF.